The next 13 T cell receptor beta chains were all read from a single sample in a study of identical twins. From the 5' RACE reads, TCRdb called clonotypes with MiXCR, one entry per CDR3 protein. This table holds hundreds of thousands of distinct CDR3 sequences, 21% found once. These sequences were also reported in another study, on T cells expressing NK-cell markers.

The sample comprised PBMCs. The receptors derive from a woman aged 18-29 years in good health.

This clonotype appeared a few times. This chain links TRBV5-1 with TRBJ2-5; the D is unclear. This CDR3 is 15 amino acids long. Trimming removed 0 bases at V and 0 bases at J, with 9 bases between. Germline-derived CDR1 and CDR2 are SGHRS and YFSETQ. The CDR3 region has the DNA TGCGCCAGCAGCTTGGGAGACATAAACCAAGAGACCCAGTACTTC. It yields the protein CASSLGDINQETQYF.

The V gene is TRBV12-3 or TRBV12-4, the J gene TRBJ2-4; either TRBD1 or TRBD2 may supply D (6 bases each). With 1 base removed from V and 8 bases from J, the gap between germline ends came to 9 bases. This CDR3 is built from 13 residues. CDR3 region: CASSLGRGDIQYF. CDR3 sequence (DNA): TGTGCCAGCAGTTTAGGTAGGGGGGACATTCAGTACTTC.

In this sample, this clonotype turned up a few times. The chain carries TRBV18 and TRBJ1-4, with D perhaps matching TRBD1 (5 bases). Germline CDR1 is KGHSH and CDR2 is LQKENI. The V end was cut by 4 bases, the J end by 3 bases, with 9 bases between. The CDR3 consists of 14 residues. For the CDR3, the DNA is TGTGCCAGCTCACAGGGGTTTGCTAATGAAAAACTGTTTTTT. Its protein is CASSQGFANEKLFF.

The chain combines TRBV5-1 with TRBJ2-5, with D maybe TRBD2 (5 bases). The V gene lost 0 bases and the J gene lost 4 bases, with 13 bases spanning the gap. Per germline, CDR1 SGHRS and CDR2 YFSETQ. The CDR3 has 15 residues. The CDR3 DNA is TGCGCCAGCAGCTTGGGAGGTGTAGCGACAGAGACCCAGTACTTC. Its translation is CASSLGGVATETQYF. Supplemented by reference TRBV5-1 and TRBJ2-5, the full variable domain reads KAGVTQTPRYLIKTRGQQVTLSCSPISGHRSVSWYQQTPGQGLQFLFEYFSETQRNKGNFPGRFSGRQFSNSRSEMNVSTLELGDSALYLCASSLGGVATETQYFGPGTRLLVL.

The table lists this clonotype with a few counts. This sequence joins TRBV6-2 or TRBV6-3 and TRBJ2-1; TRBD1 matches 10 bases. CDR3 length: 13 amino acids. Germline assignment: CDR1 MNHEY and CDR2 SVGEGT. After removal of 5 bases from V and 10 bases from J, the junction contained 5 bases not matched to a gene. The CDR3, as DNA: TGTGCCAGCAGTCTGACAGGGGGCGACGAGCAGTTCTTC. Protein: CASSLTGGDEQFF.

The V call is TRBV18, the J call TRBJ2-1; 8 nucleotides match TRBD2. This CDR3 contains 17 residues. In germline, CDR1 is KGHSH, CDR2 LQKENI. The V segment lost 0 bases and the J segment 1 base; nucleotides outside the gene matches: 5. The DNA for the CDR3 is TGTGCCAGCTCACCACCGGGCAGCGGGAGTTCCTACAATGAGCAGTTCTTC. It is translated as CASSPPGSGSSYNEQFF. The full variable domain, in which reference TRBV18 and TRBJ2-1 provide the parts outside the CDR3, is NAGVMQNPRHLVRRRGQEARLRCSPMKGHSHVYWYRQLPEEGLKFMVYLQKENIIDESGMPKERFSAEFPKEGPSILRIQQVVRGDSAAYFCASSPPGSGSSYNEQFFGPGTRLTVL.

This clonotype was seen at least ten times. The chain is built from TRBV29-1 and TRBJ2-3, with D hard to call. The CDR3 has 11 residues. Germline CDR1 SQVTM, CDR2 ANQGSEA. Trimming took 1 base from V and 5 from J, leaving 4 bases between them. This CDR3 reads CSVEGVDTQYF. As DNA, the CDR3 is TGCAGCGTTGAAGGTGTAGATACGCAGTATTTT.

The chain links TRBV15 to TRBJ2-3; D gene ambiguous. The germline gives CDR1 LNHNV, CDR2 YYDKDF (reference sequence). This CDR3 comprises 14 residues. V was cut by 0 bases and J by 4 bases, with 8 bases left in between. CDR3 region: CATSRDVPPDTQYF. The DNA for the CDR3 is TGTGCCACCAGCAGAGATGTCCCCCCAGATACGCAGTATTTT.

This sequence joins TRBV20-1 and TRBJ1-4; D is possibly TRBD1 (6 bases). This CDR3 contains 14 residues. Germline V gives CDR1 DFQATT, CDR2 SNEGSKA (reference sequence). Trimming took 6 bases from V and 0 from J, leaving 11 bases between them. CDR3 in amino acids: CSATHRATNEKLFF. DNA of the CDR3: TGCAGTGCCACCCACAGGGCAACTAATGAAAAACTGTTTTTT.

This clonotype was seen a handful of times. The chain couples TRBV29-1 to TRBJ2-5; 9 bases are shared with TRBD2. The CDR3 loop spans 14 amino acids. V trimming: 2 bases; J trimming: 3 bases; junction bases outside the gene matches: 4. CDR1 and CDR2 from the germline V gene are SQVTM and ANQGSEA. CDR3 amino acids: CSVESGLAKETQYF. CDR3 coding DNA: TGCAGCGTTGAAAGCGGACTAGCGAAAGAGACCCAGTACTTC.

This clonotype appeared a few times. The chain links TRBV29-1 to TRBJ1-1; 7 bases map to TRBD1. The germline gives CDR1 SQVTM, CDR2 ANQGSEA. The CDR3 has 17 residues. The ends lost 4 bases at V and 1 base at J; junction bases unmatched: 15. The CDR3: CSVAHLAGGARNTEAFF. CDR3 DNA: TGCAGCGTTGCACACCTGGCAGGGGGAGCGAGGAACACTGAAGCTTTCTTT.

This clonotype was detected a few times. The chain joins TRBV20-1 to TRBJ2-3; tentatively, D is TRBD1 (6 bases). Per the germline V gene, CDR1 is DFQATT and CDR2 is SNEGSKA (reference sequence). The CDR3 totals 15 residues. Trimming removed 6 bases from V and 3 bases from J, with 19 bases in between. The CDR3, as DNA: TGCAGTGCCGCTCCCAAGGGCAGGGGTACAGATACGCAGTATTTT. It translates to CSAAPKGRGTDTQYF.

Only a few counts were recorded for this clonotype. The V call is TRBV24-1, the J call TRBJ2-1; no reliable D call. Trimming left V 5 bases short and J 5 bases short, with 18 bases between. Germline assignment: CDR1 KGHDR and CDR2 SFDVKD. CDR3 length equals 16 residues. In nucleotides, the CDR3 is TGTGCCACCAGTGCATCCACCGGGCGGTCACACAATGAGCAGTTCTTC. Translation: CATSASTGRSHNEQFF.